This is a list of T cell receptor beta chains from one sample in a study of liver allograft versus peripheral blood T cells. TCRdb re-called the reads with MiXCR, one entry per CDR3 protein. This table holds approximately 6,800 distinct CDR3 sequences, about 18% found once. The receptors were gathered from a human patient who had a liver transplant. Some T cells may originate from the graft donor. Both conserved end residues are part of each CDR3. A D gene is named only where the DNA matches it firmly. Clone size is shown for a subset of rows, as once, few, many or a class of expanded clone.

.,14,TRBJ1-4,medium-sized,TRBV5-4,CASSSWTDNEKLFF,TGTGCCAGCAGCAGCTGGACAGACAATGAAAAACTGTTTTTT
.,14,TRBJ2-1,.,TRBV24-1,CASSTSGAGEEQFF,TGTGCCAGCAGTACGAGCGGAGCGGGCGAAGAGCAGTTCTTC
.,14,TRBJ2-2,medium-sized,TRBV18,CASSPNPDTGELFF,TGTGCCAGCTCACCAAACCCTGACACCGGGGAGCTGTTTTTT
.,12,TRBJ2-1,medium-sized,TRBV19,CASRGPPPEQFF,TGTGCCAGTAGGGGACCTCCTCCTGAGCAGTTCTTC
.,15,TRBJ1-1,.,TRBV5-5,CASSTVRGQNTEAFF,TGTGCCAGCAGCACGGTCAGGGGCCAGAACACTGAAGCTTTCTTT
.,11,TRBJ1-1,medium-sized,TRBV6-6,CASSRNNEAFF,TGTGCCAGCAGCCGGAACAATGAAGCTTTCTTT
TRBD1,14,TRBJ1-1,.,TRBV29-1,CSVVKGQGITEAFF,TGCAGCGTTGTAAAGGGACAGGGGATCACTGAAGCTTTCTTT
.,13,TRBJ2-7,.,TRBV20-1,CSARDPVGDEQYF,TGCAGTGCTAGAGACCCGGTTGGGGACGAGCAGTACTTC
.,16,TRBJ1-1,few,TRBV19,CASSIEFGSLNTEAFF,TGTGCCAGTAGTATAGAATTCGGGAGCTTGAACACTGAAGCTTTCTTT
TRBD2,16,TRBJ2-1,few,TRBV20-1,CSASRFSGGANNEQFF,TGCAGTGCTTCCCGATTTAGCGGGGGGGCCAACAATGAGCAGTTCTTC
TRBD2,16,TRBJ2-1,medium-sized,TRBV27,CASRSRGSGGNNEQFF,TGTGCCAGCAGATCGAGGGGTAGCGGGGGGAACAATGAGCAGTTCTTC
.,13,TRBJ1-1,few,TRBV5-6,CASSAGAGTEAFF,TGTGCCAGCAGCGCTGGGGCCGGCACTGAAGCTTTCTTT
.,15,TRBJ1-3,.,TRBV5-5,CASSYGGVIRNTIYF,TGTGCCAGCAGCTACGGGGGAGTAATAAGAAACACCATATATTTT
.,15,TRBJ2-5,medium-sized,TRBV29-1,CSVRGGGALGQTQYF,TGCAGCGTGAGGGGGGGGGGCGCGCTGGGGCAGACCCAGTACTTC
TRBD1,13,TRBJ1-1,.,TRBV14,CASILTGDTEAFF,TGTGCCAGCATTCTCACAGGGGACACTGAAGCTTTCTTT
.,13,TRBJ1-5,.,TRBV20-1,CSAKDQVDQPQHF,TGCAGTGCTAAAGATCAGGTGGATCAGCCCCAGCATTTT
TRBD1,16,TRBJ1-5,many,TRBV19,CASKPPSGQGRQPQHF,TGTGCCAGTAAGCCCCCCTCGGGACAGGGGCGCCAGCCCCAGCATTTT
.,14,TRBJ1-5,medium-sized,TRBV19,CASSIEGGNQPQHF,TGTGCCAGTAGTATAGAGGGCGGTAATCAGCCCCAGCATTTT
.,13,TRBJ1-2,.,TRBV25-1,CASSGGRGYGYTF,TGTGCCAGCAGTGGGGGGCGCGGGTATGGCTACACCTTC
.,11,TRBJ2-1,.,TRBV7-9,CASSLHNEQFF,TGTGCCAGCAGCCTACACAATGAGCAGTTCTTC
.,13,TRBJ2-3,medium-sized,TRBV6-1,CALQGRATDTQYF,TGTGCCCTACAGGGTCGGGCAACAGATACGCAGTATTTT
TRBD1,16,TRBJ1-6,few,TRBV6-6,CASSPGDRGLGSPLHF,TGTGCCAGCAGCCCCGGGGACAGGGGGCTTGGGTCACCCCTCCACTTT
.,15,TRBJ1-1,medium-sized,TRBV6-1,CASSPPYTPTTEAFF,TGTGCCAGCAGTCCCCCGTACACTCCGACCACTGAAGCTTTCTTT
.,14,TRBJ1-1,medium-sized,TRBV6-2/TRBV6-3,CASSKPQVNTEAFF,TGTGCCAGCAGTAAACCACAGGTGAACACTGAAGCTTTCTTT
TRBD1,11,TRBJ2-7,few,TRBV28,CASSPGTGRDF,TGTGCCAGCAGCCCGGGGACAGGGCGGGACTTC
.,13,TRBJ1-1,medium-sized,TRBV6-1,CASSDGQNTEAFF,TGTGCCAGCAGTGATGGGCAGAACACTGAAGCTTTCTTT
.,15,TRBJ2-3,few,TRBV11-1,CASSLAEAGDDTQYF,TGTGCCAGCAGCTTAGCGGAGGCAGGGGACGATACGCAGTATTTT
.,16,TRBJ2-7,many,TRBV13,CASSAKVSGSDYEQYF,TGTGCCAGCAGCGCTAAGGTATCTGGGTCGGACTACGAGCAGTACTTC
TRBD2,15,TRBJ2-5,medium-sized,TRBV6-5,CASSRSGTSVETQYF,TGTGCCAGCAGCCGGTCCGGGACTAGCGTAGAGACCCAGTACTTC
.,16,TRBJ1-4,medium-sized,TRBV7-9,CASSLAVGTGNEKLFF,TGTGCCAGCAGCTTAGCGGTGGGGACGGGGAATGAAAAACTGTTTTTT
.,13,TRBJ1-6,few,TRBV7-9,CASSLALGGPLHF,TGTGCCAGCAGCTTAGCCCTGGGGGGGCCCCTCCACTTT
.,18,TRBJ1-6,medium-sized,TRBV19,CASSASSHSSSYNSPLHF,TGTGCCAGTAGTGCTTCCAGCCACAGCAGCTCCTATAATTCACCCCTCCACTTT
TRBD2,15,TRBJ2-3,few,TRBV20-1,CSASALAGAGDTQYF,TGCAGTGCTAGCGCCCTAGCGGGAGCGGGGGATACGCAGTATTTT
TRBD2,14,TRBJ2-1,.,TRBV27,CASRAGGPGDEQFF,TGTGCCAGCAGGGCGGGAGGGCCGGGGGATGAGCAGTTCTTC
TRBD2,18,TRBJ2-3,medium-sized,TRBV24-1,CATSESSGGPASTDTQYF,TGTGCCACCAGTGAGTCTAGCGGGGGACCGGCCAGCACAGATACGCAGTATTTT
.,16,TRBJ2-2,medium-sized,TRBV6-5,CASSYSGLPTPGELFF,TGTGCCAGCAGTTACTCGGGGCTCCCCACCCCCGGGGAGCTGTTTTTT
.,14,TRBJ1-5,few,TRBV28,CASSQHSNNQPQHF,TGTGCCAGCAGTCAGCACAGCAATAATCAGCCCCAGCATTTT
.,16,TRBJ1-1,many,TRBV5-6,CASSFFGGFRNTEAFF,TGTGCCAGCAGCTTTTTCGGGGGATTCAGGAACACTGAAGCTTTCTTT
.,11,TRBJ1-3,medium-sized,TRBV6-6,CASSNGNTIYF,TGTGCCAGCAGTAACGGAAACACCATATATTTT
.,14,TRBJ1-5,few,TRBV12-3/TRBV12-4,CASSLGAGNQPQHF,TGTGCCAGCAGCTTAGGGGCGGGAAATCAGCCCCAGCATTTT
TRBD2,14,TRBJ2-1,medium-sized,TRBV7-9,CASSLWGGEYEQFF,TGTGCCAGCAGCTTGTGGGGGGGGGAGTATGAGCAGTTCTTC
TRBD2,17,TRBJ2-5,medium-sized,TRBV6-2/TRBV6-3,CASSYPEAGVFLETQYF,TGTGCCAGCAGTTACCCCGAGGCGGGGGTCTTTTTAGAGACCCAGTACTTC
TRBD2,18,TRBJ2-3,medium-sized,TRBV6-1,CASSETKGLAGGRDTQYF,TGTGCCAGCAGTGAAACCAAGGGACTAGCGGGAGGAAGAGATACGCAGTATTTT
TRBD1,14,TRBJ2-3,few,TRBV24-1,CATRGQGQGDTQYF,TGTGCCACCAGGGGACAGGGGCAAGGAGATACGCAGTATTTT
.,15,TRBJ1-6,medium-sized,TRBV6-1,CASSESKAARSPLHF,TGTGCCAGCAGTGAAAGTAAGGCGGCACGGTCACCCCTCCACTTT
.,14,TRBJ1-6,medium-sized,TRBV18,CASSPEEGHSPLHF,TGTGCCAGCTCACCTGAGGAGGGACATTCACCCCTCCACTTT
.,15,TRBJ1-2,medium-sized,TRBV27,CASMTVSDRPYGYTF,TGTGCCAGCATGACGGTATCCGACAGGCCCTATGGCTACACCTTC
.,15,TRBJ1-4,.,TRBV9,CASSVKGVSGEKLFF,TGTGCCAGCAGCGTTAAAGGGGTATCTGGCGAAAAACTGTTTTTT
TRBD2,16,TRBJ2-5,few,TRBV20-1,CSASRVAGGPGETQYF,TGCAGTGCTAGCCGAGTAGCGGGGGGGCCGGGTGAGACCCAGTACTTC
.,15,TRBJ1-6,medium-sized,TRBV6-1,CASSALRPDNSPLHF,TGTGCCAGCAGTGCTCTAAGACCGGATAATTCACCCCTCCACTTT
TRBD1,14,TRBJ1-1,medium-sized,TRBV6-6,CASRATGTNTEAFF,TGTGCCAGCAGGGCGACAGGGACGAACACTGAAGCTTTCTTT
.,16,TRBJ1-6,once,TRBV12-3/TRBV12-4,CASSLGGGAYNSPHHF,TGTGCCAGCAGTCTCGGGGGGGGGGCCTATAATTCACCCCACCACTTT
.,12,TRBJ2-5,medium-sized,TRBV27,CASSLPGGTQYF,TGTGCCAGCAGTTTACCCGGCGGGACCCAGTACTTC
TRBD1,14,TRBJ2-5,.,TRBV25-1,CASSEGQGQETQYF,TGTGCCAGCAGTGAAGGACAGGGCCAAGAGACCCAGTACTTC
.,14,TRBJ2-4,.,TRBV20-1,CSASLGHYINIQYF,TGCAGTGCTAGTTTGGGACACTACATAAACATTCAGTACTTC